The text below deals with one TCR beta chain. There is no known antigen for this receptor. The sample holds no much larger clone one base away, and base qualities are not on file. The sample comes from a study of blood T cell repertoires in COVID-19 (dated by TCRdb to between 2020 and 2021). Notes on the research overall: Collaborator samples came from the United States, Italy and Spain and covered acute and convalescent phases of COVID-19. The material from the prospective study consisted of cDNA or gDNA derived from T cells, B-cell-depleted T cells, or PBMCs. Deeply sampled blood TCRbeta repertoires from subjects exposed to, actively infected with, or recovered from COVID-19 were included in the dataset. The repertoires were released in a freely available public database intended as a resource for research on the immune response to SARS-CoV-2. The samples were drawn from two sources: the first 160 participants of the ongoing ImmuneRACE study, and 1,200 or so subjects contributed by 6 global collaborators. Nearly every sample came with metadata listing a de-identified subject ID, COVID-19 status, age in years and sex. Where HLA class I and class II types were available, the types were taken from metadata supplied by the sample provider, not from assay-based typing.

Samples from volunteer blood donors who had recovered from COVID-19 were contributed by a second Seattle source. Each collaborating institution followed its own protocols to collect whole blood in K2EDTA tubes. Collaborator samples were shipped for TCRbeta analysis as frozen whole blood, isolated PBMCs, or DNA extracted from either sample type. The CDR3 sequence holds 13 residues, the cysteine and phenylalanine included. Only the CDR3 region is kept as DNA, spanning 39 bases read in frame from base 1. The trim is 0 bases for V and 6 bases for J, with a gap of 10 bases between the germline ends. Looking up the germline V gene (reference sequence) yields CDR1 SGHNT and CDR2 YYREEE. TCRbeta CDR3 regions were amplified from genomic DNA by means of the immunoSEQ Assay, a bias-controlled multiplex PCR. Turning to the authors' computational methods: Nucleated cell counts per sample were estimated from amplification of reference gene primers within the assay. To quantify the absolute abundance of each unique TCRbeta CDR3 rearrangement, sequence reads were collapsed and filtered. For each sample, productive Simpson clonality was calculated by taking the square root of Simpson's diversity index across productive rearrangements. TCRdb took over this immuneACCESS table, retaining in-frame rearrangements with V and J assigned. Such tables are incomplete; in checked studies, under half of the missing clones stem from an unresolved V gene, and the remainder is unexplained. That table supplies the V and J calls and clone size; D and trimming were determined from the DNA. The sample table contains around 280,000 clones; only one count was recorded for approximately 83% of them. The top ten hold roughly 2.1% of the sample.

Study-wide conclusions, independent of this receptor: How much clinical and demographic metadata was included differed by source and by participant, and the metadata was provided uncurated.

The sample was peripheral blood. The receptor chain draws on TRBV5-4 and TRBJ2-7, and perhaps TRBD1 as D gene, on 5 matching bases. This receptor was obtained from a woman aged 25 to 39 who had recovered from COVID-19. The CDR3 is CASSLVQGSEQYF. The DNA sequence reads TGTGCCAGCAGCTTGGTGCAGGGTTCCGAGCAGTACTTC.